This TCR beta chain is drawn from a study of blood T cell repertoires in COVID-19. Background on the study: Acute and convalescent COVID-19 samples came from the United States, Italy and Spain.

Germline values: CDR1 SGDLS, CDR2 YYNGEE. With V trimmed by 3 bases and J by 7 bases, 11 bases remained unmatched. The CDR3 totals 15 residues. Original data processing: Amplification of reference gene primers provided the estimated nucleated cell counts. Assay: immunoSEQ multiplex PCR; the TCRdb copy retains only in-frame clones and omits some. V, J and clone size derive from that table, while D and trimming were established from the DNA sequence. The repertoire has hundreds of thousands of clones, around 90% of them found once; the top ten carry around 4.8%. V gene TRBV9 combines with J gene TRBJ1-2, with 8 bases fitting TRBD1. The clonotype comes from a man aged 60 to 69 who had recovered from COVID-19. Sequenced: PBMCs or T cells enriched from blood (not recorded which). CDR3 DNA: TGTGCCAGCAGCGCACTGACAGGGGTCGGGTCTGGCTACACCTTC. The encoded protein is CASSALTGVGSGYTF.